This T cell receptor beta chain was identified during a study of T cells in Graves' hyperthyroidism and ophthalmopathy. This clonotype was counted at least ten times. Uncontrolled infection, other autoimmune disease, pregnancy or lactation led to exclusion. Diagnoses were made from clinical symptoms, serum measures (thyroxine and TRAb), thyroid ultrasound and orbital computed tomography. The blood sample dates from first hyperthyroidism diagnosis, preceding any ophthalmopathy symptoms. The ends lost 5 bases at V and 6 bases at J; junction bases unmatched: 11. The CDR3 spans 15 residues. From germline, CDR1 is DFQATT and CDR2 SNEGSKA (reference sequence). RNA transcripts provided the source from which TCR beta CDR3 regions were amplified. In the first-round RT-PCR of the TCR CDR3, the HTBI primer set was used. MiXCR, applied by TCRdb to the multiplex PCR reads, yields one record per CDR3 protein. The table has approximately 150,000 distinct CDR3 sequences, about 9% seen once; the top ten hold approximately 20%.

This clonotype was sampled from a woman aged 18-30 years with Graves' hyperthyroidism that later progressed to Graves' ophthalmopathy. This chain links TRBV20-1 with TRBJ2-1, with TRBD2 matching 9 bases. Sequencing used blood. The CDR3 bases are TGCAGTGCTGTAGCGGGAGAAACGGGTCGCAATGAGCAGTTCTTC. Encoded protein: CSAVAGETGRNEQFF.